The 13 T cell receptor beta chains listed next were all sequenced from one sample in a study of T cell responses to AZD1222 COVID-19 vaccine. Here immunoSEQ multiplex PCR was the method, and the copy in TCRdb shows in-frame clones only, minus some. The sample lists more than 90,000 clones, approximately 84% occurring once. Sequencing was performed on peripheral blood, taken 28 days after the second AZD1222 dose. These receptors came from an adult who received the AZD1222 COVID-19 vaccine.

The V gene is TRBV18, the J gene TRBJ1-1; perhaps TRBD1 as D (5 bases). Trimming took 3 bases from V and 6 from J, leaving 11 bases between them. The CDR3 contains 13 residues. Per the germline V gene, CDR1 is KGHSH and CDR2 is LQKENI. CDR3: CASSPLQGSEAFF. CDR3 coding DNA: TGTGCCAGCTCACCGCTCCAGGGATCTGAAGCTTTCTTT.

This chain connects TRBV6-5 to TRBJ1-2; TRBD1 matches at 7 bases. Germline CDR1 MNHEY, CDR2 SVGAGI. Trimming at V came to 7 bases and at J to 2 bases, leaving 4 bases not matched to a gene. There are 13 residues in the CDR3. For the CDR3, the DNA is TGTGCCAGCAAGGGACAGCTGAACTATGGCTACACCTTC. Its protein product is CASKGQLNYGYTF.

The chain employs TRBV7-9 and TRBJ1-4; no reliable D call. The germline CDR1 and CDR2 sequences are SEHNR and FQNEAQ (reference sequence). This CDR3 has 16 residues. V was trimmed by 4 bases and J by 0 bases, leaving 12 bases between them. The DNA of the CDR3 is TGTGCCAGCAGCTCCGGGCAACTTACAACTAATGAAAAACTGTTTTTT. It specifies CASSSGQLTTNEKLFF.

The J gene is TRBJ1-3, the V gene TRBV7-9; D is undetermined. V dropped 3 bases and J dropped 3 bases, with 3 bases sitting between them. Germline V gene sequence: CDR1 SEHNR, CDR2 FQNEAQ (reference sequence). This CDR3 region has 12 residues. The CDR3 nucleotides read TGTGCCAGCAGCTTTGGTGGAAACACCATATATTTT. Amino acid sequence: CASSFGGNTIYF.

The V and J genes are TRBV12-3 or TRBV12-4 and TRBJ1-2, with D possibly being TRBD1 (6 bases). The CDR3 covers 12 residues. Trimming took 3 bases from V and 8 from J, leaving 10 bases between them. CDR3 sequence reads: CASSLGGLGYTF. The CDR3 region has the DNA TGTGCCAGCAGTTTGGGGGGCTTGGGCTACACCTTC.

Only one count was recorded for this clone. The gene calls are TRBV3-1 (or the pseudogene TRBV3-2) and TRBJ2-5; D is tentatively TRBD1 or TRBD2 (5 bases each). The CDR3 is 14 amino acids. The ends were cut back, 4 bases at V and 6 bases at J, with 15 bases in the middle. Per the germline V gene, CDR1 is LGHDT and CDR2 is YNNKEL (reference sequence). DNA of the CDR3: TGTGCCAGCAGCCGCAGGGACCAAACGAAGACCCAGTACTTC. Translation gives CASSRRDQTKTQYF.

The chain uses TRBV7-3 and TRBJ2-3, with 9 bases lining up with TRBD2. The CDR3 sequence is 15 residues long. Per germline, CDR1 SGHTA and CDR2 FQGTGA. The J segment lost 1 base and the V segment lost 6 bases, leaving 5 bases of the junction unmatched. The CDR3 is CASSPAGGRTDTQYF. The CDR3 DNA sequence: TGTGCCAGCAGTCCAGCGGGGGGCCGCACAGATACGCAGTATTTT.

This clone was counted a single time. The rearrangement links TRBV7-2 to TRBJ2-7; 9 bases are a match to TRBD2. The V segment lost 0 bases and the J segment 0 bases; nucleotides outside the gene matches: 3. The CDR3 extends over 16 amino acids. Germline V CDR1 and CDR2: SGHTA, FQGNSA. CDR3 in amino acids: CASSLAVAGASYEQYF. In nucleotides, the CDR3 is TGTGCCAGCAGCTTAGCAGTAGCGGGGGCCTCCTACGAGCAGTACTTC.

The CDR3 spells CASSPNRGTGELFF. The CDR3, as DNA: TGTGCCAGCAGCCCGAATCGGGGCACCGGGGAGCTGTTTTTT. This chain connects TRBV2 to TRBJ2-2; possibly TRBD2 for D (5 bases). CDR1 and CDR2 (germline): SNHLY, FYNNEI. The V gene lost 6 bases and the J gene lost 4 bases, with 12 bases spanning the gap. CDR3 length equals 14 residues.

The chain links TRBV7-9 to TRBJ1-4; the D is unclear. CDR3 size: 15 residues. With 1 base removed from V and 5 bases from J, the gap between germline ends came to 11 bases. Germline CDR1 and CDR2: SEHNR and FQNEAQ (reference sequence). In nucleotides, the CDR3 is TGTGCCAGCAGCTTAGTTCTACAGAAAAATGAAAAACTGTTTTTT. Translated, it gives CASSLVLQKNEKLFF.

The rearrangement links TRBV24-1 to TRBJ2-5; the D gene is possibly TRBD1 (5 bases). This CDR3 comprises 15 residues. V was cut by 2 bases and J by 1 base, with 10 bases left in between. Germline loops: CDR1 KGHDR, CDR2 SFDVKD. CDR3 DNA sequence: TGTGCCACCAGTGATTCACAGGCGATCCAAGAGACCCAGTACTTC. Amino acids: CATSDSQAIQETQYF.

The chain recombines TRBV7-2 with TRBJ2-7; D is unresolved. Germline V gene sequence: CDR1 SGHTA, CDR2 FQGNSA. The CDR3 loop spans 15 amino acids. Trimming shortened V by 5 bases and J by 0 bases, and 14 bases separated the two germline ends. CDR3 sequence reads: CASSPSPQFSYEQYF. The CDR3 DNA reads TGTGCCAGCAGCCCTAGTCCACAGTTCTCCTACGAGCAGTACTTC.

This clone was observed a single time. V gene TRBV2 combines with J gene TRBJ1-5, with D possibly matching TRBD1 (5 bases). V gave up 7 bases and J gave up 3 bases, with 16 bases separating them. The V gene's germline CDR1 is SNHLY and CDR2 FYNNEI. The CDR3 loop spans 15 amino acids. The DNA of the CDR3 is TGTGCCAGCACTGGTGGCAGGGACTACAATCAGCCCCAGCATTTT. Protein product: CASTGGRDYNQPQHF.